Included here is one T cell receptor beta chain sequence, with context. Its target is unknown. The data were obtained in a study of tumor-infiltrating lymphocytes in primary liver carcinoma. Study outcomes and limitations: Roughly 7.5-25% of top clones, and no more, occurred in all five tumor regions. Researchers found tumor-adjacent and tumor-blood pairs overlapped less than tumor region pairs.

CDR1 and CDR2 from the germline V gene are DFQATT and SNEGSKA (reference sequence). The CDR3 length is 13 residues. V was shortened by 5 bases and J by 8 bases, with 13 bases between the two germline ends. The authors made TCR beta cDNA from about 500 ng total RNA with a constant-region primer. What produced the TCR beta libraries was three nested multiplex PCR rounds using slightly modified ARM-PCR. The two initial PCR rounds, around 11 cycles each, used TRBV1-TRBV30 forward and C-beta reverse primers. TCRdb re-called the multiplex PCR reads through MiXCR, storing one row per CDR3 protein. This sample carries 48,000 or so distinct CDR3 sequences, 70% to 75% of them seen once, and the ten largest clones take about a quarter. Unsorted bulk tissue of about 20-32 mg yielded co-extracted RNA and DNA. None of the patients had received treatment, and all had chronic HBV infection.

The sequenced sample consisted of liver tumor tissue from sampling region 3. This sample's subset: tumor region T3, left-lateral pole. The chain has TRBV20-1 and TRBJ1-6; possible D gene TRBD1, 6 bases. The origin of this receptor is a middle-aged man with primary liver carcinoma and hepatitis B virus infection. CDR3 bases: TGCAGTGCTGGTCGGGACATTTATTCACCCCTCCACTTT. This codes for CSAGRDIYSPLHF.